This is a list of T cell receptor beta chains from one sample in a study of shared clonotypes between healthy human individuals. Some clones are missing from TCRdb's copy, which holds only in-frame ones; the method was immunoSEQ multiplex PCR. The data contain approximately 2.3 million clones, over 85% of them seen just once; the ten biggest clones take up 0.39%. What was sequenced was naive CD4+ T cells from PBMCs. The receptors shown here come from a man aged 18 to 30 in good health. Some clones in this sample may be carry-over from other donors' samples. CDR3s include the opening cysteine and the closing phenylalanine or tryptophan. The order of the fields is V gene, clone size, D gene, J gene, CDR3 DNA, CDR3 protein. The D gene is left open where the match is weak. A row's size may be missing; if present it is once, few, many or a size class.

TRBV30	.	.	TRBJ2-2	TGTGCCTGGAGTGTACGTGGCGGCCGAGCAAAACCCGGGGAGCTGTTTTTT	CAWSVRGGRAKPGELFF
TRBV6-1	.	.	TRBJ1-5	TGTGCCAGCAGTGAAGCTGCGATAGGACAGCCCCAGCATTTT	CASSEAAIGQPQHF
TRBV28	.	.	TRBJ2-6	TGTGCCAGCAGTTCCCCCGGGGCCAACGTCCTGACTTTC	CASSSPGANVLTF
TRBV30	few	.	TRBJ1-1	TGTGCCTGGAGTCAATTCCCCGCGGTGACTGAAGCTTTCTTT	CAWSQFPAVTEAFF
TRBV5-1	.	.	TRBJ2-2	TGCGCCAGCAGCCCTGGAGGGGGGGACGCCGGGGAGCTGTTTTTT	CASSPGGGDAGELFF
TRBV28	.	.	TRBJ2-1	TGTGCCAGCAGTCCTCCTGGTGGCAGCGAACTCAATGAGCAGTTCTTC	CASSPPGGSELNEQFF
TRBV5-1	.	TRBD1	TRBJ2-2	TGCGCCAGCAGCTTGTCTGGACAGGGGGCGAGAACCGGGGAGCTGTTTTTT	CASSLSGQGARTGELFF
TRBV15	once	.	TRBJ2-1	TGTGCCACCAGCAGAGATTGGCCGGCGGGGCCCATCGTGGTGCATGAGCAGTTCTTC	CATSRDWPAGPIVVHEQFF
TRBV5-4	.	.	TRBJ1-1	TGTGCCAGCAGCTTGGCCGGATGGGGGCTCAGTGAAGCTTTCTTT	CASSLAGWGLSEAFF
TRBV6-5	.	.	TRBJ1-1	TGTGCCAGCAGCCCACCCACAGGGCCAGCTTTCTTT	CASSPPTGPAFF
TRBV7-9	.	.	TRBJ1-1	TGTGCCAGCAGCGTACAGAAGAACACTGAAGCTTTCTTT	CASSVQKNTEAFF
TRBV18	.	TRBD1	TRBJ2-1	TGTGCCAGCTCACCAGGGACAGGGGGCAGGGATGAGCAGTTCTTC	CASSPGTGGRDEQFF
TRBV5-1	.	.	TRBJ1-1	TGCGCCAGCAGCTTGGCCGGGCTTATGAACACTGAAGCTTTCTTT	CASSLAGLMNTEAFF
TRBV7-9	.	TRBD1	TRBJ2-7	TGTGCCAGCAGCGGCCGGGACAGGGATTACGAGCAGTACTTC	CASSGRDRDYEQYF
TRBV5-4	.	.	TRBJ2-1	TGTGCCAGCAGCTTGGAGGGTACGTGGGTTGAGCAGTTCTTC	CASSLEGTWVEQFF
TRBV28	.	.	TRBJ1-2	TGTGCCAGCAGCGGGGGGCGAAGGAATGGCTACACCTTC	CASSGGRRNGYTF
TRBV28	.	TRBD1	TRBJ1-3	TGTGCCAGCAGTTTACACTTCCTCGGGACAGGGGGCTACTCTGGAAACACCATATATTTT	CASSLHFLGTGGYSGNTIYF
TRBV4-1	.	TRBD2	TRBJ2-3	TGCGCCAGCAGCCAAAAGGGACTAGCGGGAGCAGATACGCAGTATTTT	CASSQKGLAGADTQYF
TRBV9	.	TRBD2	TRBJ2-3	TGTGCCAGCAGCGTAGCTAATAGCGGGAGCACAGATACGCAGTATTTT	CASSVANSGSTDTQYF
TRBV7-9	.	.	TRBJ2-2	TGTGCCAGCAGCTTAGGTTCTAGCGCCACCGGGGAGCTGTTTTTT	CASSLGSSATGELFF
TRBV6-1	.	TRBD1	TRBJ1-5	TGTGCCAGCAGCCTCTCGGGACAGGGTGACCAGCCCCAGCATTTT	CASSLSGQGDQPQHF
TRBV28	.	.	TRBJ1-3	TGTGCCAGCAGTCCGGAAGCTGGAAACACCATATATTTT	CASSPEAGNTIYF
TRBV7-6	once	TRBD1	TRBJ2-1	TGTGCCAGCAGCTCGCGTCCGGGACAGGGCTATGAGCAGTTCTTC	CASSSRPGQGYEQFF
TRBV30	.	TRBD2	TRBJ2-1	TGTGCCTGGAGTTCCCCGGGACTAGCGGGAGGGGGCAGCTCCTACAATGAGCAGTTCTTC	CAWSSPGLAGGGSSYNEQFF